This T cell receptor beta chain was recovered during a study of cytomegalovirus exposure and HLA in healthy donors. Across the whole study: One earlier analysis, a look at about 179 million T cells, found fewer than 140 million unique TCR beta sequences. General study findings and limits: Earlier findings revealed that most TCR beta V segments proved productive either about 90% or about 30% of the time. Accurate predictions that matched the HLA-A and HLA-B alleles of most subjects were reportedly made from TCR beta sequences.

As concerns this clone: Antigen unknown.

PCR used 60 Vbeta primers and 13 Jbeta primers. Clones were sequenced by immunoSEQ multiplex PCR, and TCRdb holds only the in-frame ones, with some missing. The repertoire holds around 130,000 clones, with around 75% as singletons. CDR1 MDHEN and CDR2 SYDVKM come from the germline V gene. V lost 5 bases to trimming and J lost 1 base, with 14 bases between them. The CDR3 spans 15 residues. The sequence derives from a man aged 30 to 45 in good health and CMV-seronegative. Sequenced: PBMCs. The rearrangement joins TRBV28 to TRBJ1-2; D unresolved. DNA for the CDR3: TGTGCCAGCAGTCAAACCCTGGCTCTTAACTATGGCTACACCTTC. It yields the protein CASSQTLALNYGYTF.